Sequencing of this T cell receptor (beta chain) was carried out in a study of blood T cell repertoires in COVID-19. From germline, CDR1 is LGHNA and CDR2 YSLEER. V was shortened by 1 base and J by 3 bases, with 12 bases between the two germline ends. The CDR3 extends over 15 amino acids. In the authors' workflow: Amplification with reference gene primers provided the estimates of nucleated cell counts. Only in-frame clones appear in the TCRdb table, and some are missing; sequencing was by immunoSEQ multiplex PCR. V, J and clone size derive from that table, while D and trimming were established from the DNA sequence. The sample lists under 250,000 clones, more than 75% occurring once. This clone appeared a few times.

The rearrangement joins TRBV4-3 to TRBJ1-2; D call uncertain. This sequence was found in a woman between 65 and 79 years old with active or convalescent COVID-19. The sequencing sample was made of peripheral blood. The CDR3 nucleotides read TGCGCCAGCAGCCAAGGAGGGAGTAGAGACTATGGCTACACCTTC. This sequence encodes CASSQGGSRDYGYTF.